This T cell receptor (beta chain) was observed in a study of blood T cells in healthy people across ages. The germline CDR1 and CDR2 sequences are MNHEY and SVGAGI. With V trimmed by 8 bases and J by 5 bases, 7 bases remained unmatched. This CDR3 contains 14 residues. A second roughly 7 to 11 cycle PCR used barcoded and J-beta primers. Using its own MiXCR run on the 5' RACE reads, TCRdb lists one record per CDR3 protein. The table records some 1.8 million distinct CDR3 sequences, 35% to 50% of them present only once. Extractions gave at least 5.5 micrograms of total RNA per sample. V is TRBV6-5 and J is TRBJ2-3; 10 bases align to TRBD2. The sample consisted of blood. The clonotype originates from a human donor in good health. DNA of the CDR3: TGTGCCAGCGGCCGACTAGCGGGTTTAGATACGCAGTATTTT. This sequence encodes CASGRLAGLDTQYF.